The sequence of this T cell receptor beta chain was determined in a study of T cell responses to AZD1222 COVID-19 vaccine. Study information: Combined were second doses at about 4 or about 12 weeks. The study's findings and limits: Two AZD1222 administrations were followed by greater Spike-specific TCR breadth and depth. There were mostly white British donors and more females than males, and clonal diversity was possibly underestimated.

Germline assignment: CDR1 MNHEY and CDR2 SMNVEV (reference sequence). CDR3 length equals 13 residues. V lost 10 bases and J 1 base, leaving 13 bases between the germline ends. TCRdb keeps only in-frame clones here, not all; method: immunoSEQ multiplex PCR. The sample consists of some 140,000 clones, approximately 90% of them appearing once. As concerns this clone: Antigen specificity is unknown.

The clonotype originates from an adult in good health. The source was peripheral blood, collected on day 0 of AZD1222 vaccination. V usage is TRBV27 and J usage is TRBJ1-1, with D perhaps matching TRBD1 (6 bases). CDR3 sequence: CATHPGQNTEAFF. CDR3 bases: TGTGCCACCCATCCGGGACAGAACACTGAAGCTTTCTTT.